The 4 T cell receptor beta chains below come from one sample, sequenced in a study of CD8+ T cells in alopecia areata. As to treatment: oral pan-JAK inhibitor, 5-10 mg twice daily. In each case, RNA was isolated and then reverse transcribed into cDNA as the sequencing template. Repertoires were generated with immunoSEQ multiplex PCR, while TCRdb's copy carries only in-frame clones and drops some. The sample consists of 150,000 or so clones, about 54% of them appearing once. Sequenced material: CD4+ T cells sorted from blood, taken at approximately week 61, from a patient treated with tofacitinib. All receptors derive from a human donor with alopecia areata.

V gene TRBV29-1 combines with J gene TRBJ2-1; 7 nucleotides match TRBD2. The V segment lost 7 bases and the J segment 9 bases; nucleotides outside the gene matches: 12. The CDR3 consists of 13 residues. Germline lookup yields CDR1 SQVTM and CDR2 ANQGSEA. The CDR3 nucleotides are TGCAGCGGGGGGGGAAATGTCGGTAGTGAGCAGTTCTTC. Translated, it gives CSGGGNVGSEQFF.

This chain links TRBV30 with TRBJ1-4; possible D gene TRBD1, 5 bases. Germline CDR1 and CDR2: GTSNPN and SVGIG (reference sequence). V was shortened by 2 bases and J by 7 bases, with 17 bases between the two germline ends. The CDR3 is 15 amino acids. CDR3 bases: TGTGCCTGGAGTCCAACCGGGGCGCGTGGTGAAAAACTGTTTTTT. This sequence encodes CAWSPTGARGEKLFF. The whole variable domain, filled in from reference TRBV30 and TRBJ1-4, reads SQTIHQWPATLVQPVGSPLSLECTVEGTSNPNLYWYRQAAGRGLQLLFYSVGIGQISSEVPQNLSASRPQDRQFILSSKKLLLSDSGFYLCAWSPTGARGEKLFFGSGTQLSVL.

Turning to this clone: Other DNA sequences within the sample encode an identical CDR3. The chain links TRBV30 to TRBJ1-5, with D possibly TRBD1 on 5 matching bases. The V gene lost 2 bases and the J gene lost 2 bases, with 7 bases spanning the gap. This CDR3 has 13 amino acids. CDR1 and CDR2 (germline): GTSNPN, SVGIG (reference sequence). The CDR3 nucleotides read TGTGCCTGGAGTTTACAGGGCAATCAGCCCCAGCATTTT. Its protein is CAWSLQGNQPQHF.

V is TRBV5-1 and J is TRBJ2-1; 7 nucleotides agree with TRBD2. The V and J ends lost 0 bases and 7 bases, in that order; junction bases with no gene match: 4. There are 14 residues in the CDR3. Germline-derived CDR1 and CDR2 are SGHRS and YFSETQ. The CDR3, as DNA: TGCGCCAGCAGCTTGGTAGCGGGTGGAAATGAGCAGTTCTTC. Its protein product is CASSLVAGGNEQFF.